Sequencing of this T cell receptor (beta chain) was carried out in a study of identifying expanded T cells in peripheral blood. Notes on the study in general: Roughly 1.2 clones differed between technical replicates, versus approximately 17 and 20 over time. Roughly 2-week clone count variance significantly increased as total template count grew.

A word on this clone: What it binds is not known.

TCRdb keeps only in-frame clones here, not all; method: immunoSEQ multiplex PCR. The sample records tens of thousands of clones, 70% to 90% being singletons. V was cut by 3 bases and J by 4 bases, with 15 bases left in between. The germline V gene has CDR1 SGHAT and CDR2 FQNNGV. The CDR3 has 15 amino acids. The sequence was collected from a person aged 18 to 70 in good health. The sample consisted of blood. V and J are TRBV11-2 and TRBJ1-2; perhaps TRBD1 as D (6 bases). DNA for the CDR3: TGTGCCAGCAGCTTCTCGCTCGGGGGCAGCTATGGCTACACCTTC. Translation gives CASSFSLGGSYGYTF.